This note documents a single T cell receptor beta chain sequence. The target antigen is unknown. This sample stems from a study of a mutant IDH1 vaccine in newly diagnosed glioma. The wider study: The study started vaccination 4-6 weeks after radiotherapy alone, or with temozolomide cycles. Most had both radiotherapy and temozolomide beforehand; others had only one. Treated individuals were approximately 60% male and around 40% female, averaging 40.4 years of age.

There are 14 residues in the CDR3. Germline V gene data show CDR1 as MRHNA and CDR2 as SNTAGT. With 3 bases clipped from V and 10 bases from J, the junction kept 5 bases outside the gene matches. Profiled with immunoSEQ multiplex PCR; TCRdb holds only in-frame clones, not every one. The data show 20,000 or so clones, roughly 80% seen once. Indicated time point: week 47, end of study. One vaccine dose held 300 ug of mutant IDH1 20-mer peptide and came with topical imiquimod. There were eight vaccinations for patients, given in weeks 1, 3, 5, 7, 11, 15, 19 and 23. Source: PBMCs, taken from a glioma patient whose treatment included an IDH1 peptide vaccine. This chain joins TRBV6-4 and TRBJ2-1, with 11 bases lining up with TRBD2. This TCR was sampled from a man aged 35-49 years with glioma. The DNA of the CDR3 is TGTGCCAGCAGTGATAGCGGGAGGGGTAGGGAGCAGTTCTTC. It encodes CASSDSGRGREQFF.